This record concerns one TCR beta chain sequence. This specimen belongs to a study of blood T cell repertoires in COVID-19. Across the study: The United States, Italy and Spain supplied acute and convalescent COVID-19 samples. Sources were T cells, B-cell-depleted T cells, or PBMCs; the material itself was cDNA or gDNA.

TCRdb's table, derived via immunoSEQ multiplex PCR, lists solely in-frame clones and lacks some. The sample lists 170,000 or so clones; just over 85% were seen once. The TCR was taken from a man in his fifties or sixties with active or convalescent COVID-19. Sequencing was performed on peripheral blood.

CDR3: CASSQGWTGGNQPQHF. CDR3 coding DNA: TGTGCCAGCAGCCAAGGTTGGACAGGGGGGAATCAGCCCCAGCATTTT. The chain carries TRBV4-2 and TRBJ1-5; 10 bases are a match to TRBD1. The trim removed 1 base at V and 4 bases at J, leaving 4 bases unmatched. The CDR3 covers 16 residues. CDR1 and CDR2 from the germline V gene are LGHNA and YNFKEQ.